This T cell receptor (beta chain) was sequenced during a study of beta chain features in type 1 diabetes. On the study more broadly: Similarity in age, gender and cell yields was seen between patients and healthy donors. Notes on the study in general: Within each of all four CD4+ subsets, Type 1 diabetes patients had TCRB CDR3s that were moderately but significantly shorter. For patients, the naive, central memory and Treg TCRB repertoires appeared more alike than for healthy donors. VDJ junctions in type 1 diabetes patients carried more deletions and fewer insertions.

A note on this clone: Its cognate antigen is unknown.

cDNA synthesis used the whole RNA isolate, giving expressed TCRB sequences. Sequencing was performed with immunoSEQ multiplex PCR; in TCRdb, only in-frame clones are kept and a portion is missing. The sample contains fewer than 300,000 clones, about a fifth of which appear only once. Researchers reported sorting CD4+ naive, central memory, regulatory and stem cell-like memory cells via CD45RO/CCR7/CD25/CD127/CD95/CD27. V trimming: 1 base; J trimming: 5 bases; junction bases outside the gene matches: 5. Germline V gives CDR1 SGHNT, CDR2 YYREEE (reference sequence). This CDR3 has 14 amino acids. Sequenced: naive CD4+ T cells from blood. The clonotype originates from a woman aged 35 to 49 with type 1 diabetes. The chain is built from TRBV5-4 and TRBJ1-2, with 7 bases aligning to TRBD1. This CDR3 is CASSLKGQKYGYTF. Written as DNA, the CDR3 is TGTGCCAGCAGCTTGAAGGGACAGAAGTATGGCTACACCTTC.